These 26 T cell receptor beta chains share one sample of origin, sequenced in a study of T-cell reconstitution after alpha-beta-depleted transplantation in children. Preparation of the TCRbeta library involved a method that used unique molecular identifiers. TCRdb processed the PCR reads anew with MiXCR; each CDR3 protein has one entry. Here the sample spans more than 250,000 distinct CDR3 sequences, approximately 9.6% being singletons. The sequencing here drew on PBMCs from the stem cell graft donor, taken from the stem cell graft. The receptors stem from a human donor who donated a stem cell graft to a child with SCID.

The chain couples TRBV5-1 to TRBJ2-5; perhaps TRBD1 as D (6 bases). Trimming pared 4 bases from V and 1 base from J, leaving 14 bases between. CDR3 length: 15 amino acids. Germline-derived CDR1 and CDR2 are SGHRS and YFSETQ. CDR3 protein: CASSLGQFAQETQYF. CDR3 DNA sequence: TGCGCCAGCAGCCTAGGACAGTTTGCCCAAGAGACCCAGTACTTC.

The V gene is TRBV15, the J gene TRBJ2-1, with no clear D. CDR1 is LNHNV, CDR2 YYDKDF, per germline (reference sequence). V lost 4 bases, J lost 9 bases, and 19 bases lay in between. The CDR3 loop spans 15 amino acids. CDR3 in amino acids: CATSKGGTRSGEQFF. As DNA, the CDR3 is TGTGCCACCAGCAAGGGTGGAACCCGGTCGGGTGAGCAGTTCTTC.

The chain is built from TRBV7-2 and TRBJ1-1; D perhaps matches TRBD1 (5 bases). Per germline, CDR1 SGHTA and CDR2 FQGNSA. The ends were cut back, 5 bases at V and 8 bases at J, with 18 bases in the middle. This CDR3 region has 14 residues. CDR3 residues: CASSPGDVGREAFF. The CDR3 DNA is TGTGCCAGCAGCCCCGGGGACGTGGGACGAGAAGCTTTCTTT. The variable domain in full, completed from reference TRBV7-2 and TRBJ1-1, reads GAGVSQSPSNKVTEKGKDVELRCDPISGHTALYWYRQSLGQGLEFLIYFQGNSAPDKSGLPSDRFSAERTGGSVSTLTIQRTQQEDSAVYLCASSPGDVGREAFFGQGTRLTVV.

Only a few counts were recorded for this clonotype. This chain uses TRBV3-1 with TRBJ2-6; 7 bases align to TRBD1. This CDR3 has 16 residues. Looked up from germline, CDR1 is LGHDT and CDR2 is YNNKEL (reference sequence). The junction had 0 bases not matched to a gene; V was cut back by 1 base and J by 0 bases. Written as DNA, the CDR3 is TGTGCCAGCAGCCAAGCAGGGGGCTCTGGGGCCAACGTCCTGACTTTC. Translated, it gives CASSQAGGSGANVLTF.

Regarding this clonotype: Germline and junction disagree at one end, which may indicate a read error. The J gene is TRBJ1-4, the V gene TRBV7-7; 9 bases are a match to TRBD1. There are 16 residues in the CDR3. The germline V gene encodes CDR1 SSHAT and CDR2 FNYEAQ (reference sequence). Here the CDR3 reads CASSPWSGTGNEKLFF. The DNA for the CDR3 is TGTGCTAGCAGCCCCTGGTCCGGGACAGGGAATGAAAAACTGTTTTTT.

The chain recombines TRBV12-3 or TRBV12-4 with TRBJ2-3; D unclear. V dropped 8 bases and J dropped 6 bases, with 15 bases sitting between them. The CDR3 is 13 amino acids. CDR3 nucleotides: TGTGCCAGCTGGTCGGACCCCTGGGATACGCAGTATTTT. Its protein is CASWSDPWDTQYF.

The chain carries TRBV20-1 and TRBJ2-3; 11 bases map to TRBD1. V was clipped by 2 bases and J by 4 bases; unmatched bases: 5. The germline CDR1 and CDR2 sequences are DFQATT and SNEGSKA (reference sequence). This CDR3 contains 15 residues. The CDR3 protein is CSARSGQGDSDTQYF. CDR3 in DNA: TGCAGTGCTAGATCGGGACAGGGGGATTCAGATACGCAGTATTTT.

The chain carries TRBV2 and TRBJ2-1; TRBD2 matches 10 bases. The CDR3 totals 17 residues. The J segment lost 9 bases and the V segment lost 6 bases, leaving 17 bases of the junction unmatched. Germline V gene data show CDR1 as SNHLY and CDR2 as FYNNEI. The CDR3 reads CASRPLAGGTLVGEQFF. The CDR3, as DNA: TGTGCCAGCAGACCCTTAGCGGGGGGTACGTTGGTCGGTGAGCAGTTCTTC. Variable domain in full (rest from reference TRBV2 and TRBJ2-1): EPEVTQTPSHQVTQMGQEVILRCVPISNHLYFYWYRQILGQKVEFLVSFYNNEISEKSEIFDDQFSVERPDGSNFTLKIRSTKLEDSAMYFCASRPLAGGTLVGEQFFGPGTRLTVL.

This clonotype appeared a few times. The chain carries TRBV20-1 and TRBJ2-2; unclear D gene. CDR1 is DFQATT and CDR2 is SNEGSKA in the germline V gene (reference sequence). The V end lost 7 bases, the J end lost 1 base, and 19 bases lay between the germline ends. The CDR3 is made up of 16 amino acids. The CDR3 loop is CSVRRDLHQNTGELFF. CDR3 DNA: TGCAGTGTTCGCAGAGATCTACACCAGAACACCGGGGAGCTGTTTTTT.

The table lists this clonotype with a few counts. The chain recombines TRBV5-1 with TRBJ2-7; 7 bases agree with TRBD1. The CDR3 extends over 13 amino acids. Trimming took 9 bases from V and 0 from J; bases not matched to a gene: 6. Germline CDR1 is SGHRS and CDR2 is YFSETQ. CDR3 nucleotide sequence: TGCGCCACCGGACAGGTGGACTCCTACGAGCAGTACTTC. It yields the protein CATGQVDSYEQYF.

This chain links TRBV20-1 with TRBJ2-3; perhaps D is TRBD1 or TRBD2 (6 bases each). The germline CDR1 and CDR2 sequences are DFQATT and SNEGSKA (reference sequence). The CDR3 totals 15 residues. Trimming cost V 4 bases and J 0 bases, with 14 bases left between them. For the CDR3, the DNA is TGCAGTGCTATCCGTTGGGGGGCGAGCACAGATACGCAGTATTTT. This sequence encodes CSAIRWGASTDTQYF.

In regard to this clonotype: Compared with germline, one end of the junction differs, possibly owing to a read error. The chain recombines TRBV12-3 or TRBV12-4 with TRBJ2-4; weak D call: TRBD2 (6 bases). This CDR3 comprises 15 residues. CDR3 coding DNA: TGTGCCAGCAGTTTTGGGACTCTAGCCAAAAACATTCTGTACTTC. Encoded protein: CASSFGTLAKNILYF.

A few counts support this clonotype. The chain recombines TRBV29-1 with TRBJ2-6, with TRBD2 as a possible D gene (5 bases). CDR3 size: 13 residues. Germline CDR1 SQVTM, CDR2 ANQGSEA. Trimming took off 6 bases at V and 4 bases at J, with 10 bases between the two ends. The CDR3 DNA follows: TGCAGCGTCCGGGGTGGGGGGGCCAACGTCCTGACTTTC. It is translated as CSVRGGGANVLTF.

V gene TRBV4-1 combines with J gene TRBJ1-3, with TRBD1 identical over 8 bases. J was trimmed by 1 base and V by 3 bases; bases with no gene match: 11. There are 18 residues in the CDR3. Germline CDR1 MGHRA, CDR2 YSYEKL. CDR3 coding DNA: TGCGCCAGCAGCCACCCCCGCGGACAGGGAGGTTCTGGAAACACCATATATTTT. This sequence encodes CASSHPRGQGGSGNTIYF.

The gene calls are TRBV29-1 and TRBJ2-5; TRBD1 matches 10 bases. Trimming took 6 bases from V and 0 from J; bases not matched to a gene: 10. The CDR3 covers 16 residues. CDR1 is SQVTM and CDR2 is ANQGSEA in the germline V gene. DNA of the CDR3: TGCAGCGTGGGCGGTGGAGACAGGGGGCACCAAGAGACCCAGTACTTC. Its translation is CSVGGGDRGHQETQYF.

This clonotype occurred a few times. This chain joins TRBV20-1 and TRBJ1-4; 8 positions match TRBD1. Trimming at V came to 2 bases and at J to 8 bases, leaving 13 bases not matched to a gene. CDR1 and CDR2 (germline): DFQATT, SNEGSKA (reference sequence). The CDR3 is 16 amino acids. The CDR3 DNA is TGCAGTGCTAGACCGGAGGACAGGGCCGAGAGGGAAAAACTGTTTTTT. Translated, it gives CSARPEDRAEREKLFF.

There are a few counts of this clonotype. The rearrangement joins TRBV12-3 or TRBV12-4 to TRBJ2-1, with a weak D call TRBD2 (5 bases). The CDR3 consists of 12 residues. V lost 10 bases and J lost 6, with 13 bases in between. The CDR3 loop reads CATARGTNEQFF. The CDR3, as DNA: TGTGCCACCGCACGGGGAACCAATGAGCAGTTCTTC.

In this sample, this clonotype turned up many times. The chain has TRBV5-1 and TRBJ2-3, with unresolved D. V lost 0 bases, J lost 4 bases, and 6 bases lay in between. CDR3 length: 13 amino acids. Germline-derived CDR1 and CDR2 are SGHRS and YFSETQ. The CDR3 nucleotides are TGCGCCAGCAGCTTGGGGGTGTCAGATACGCAGTATTTT. Its translation: CASSLGVSDTQYF.

The CDR3 region is CSVQTPTPANTGELFF. The CDR3 DNA is TGCAGCGTACAGACCCCGACTCCGGCCAACACCGGGGAGCTGTTTTTT. This chain links TRBV29-1 with TRBJ2-2; no firm D call. This CDR3 is 16 amino acids long. The V gene lost 6 bases and the J gene lost 2 bases, with 19 bases spanning the gap. Per germline, CDR1 SQVTM and CDR2 ANQGSEA.

This clonotype was found a few times. The rearrangement joins TRBV20-1 to TRBJ1-4, with 10 bases identical to TRBD1. CDR1 DFQATT and CDR2 SNEGSKA come from the germline V gene (reference sequence). This CDR3 contains 13 residues. After removal of 8 bases from V and 7 bases from J, the junction contained 7 bases not matched to a gene. CDR3 sequence (DNA): TGCAGTACCCAGACAGGGGGCGTTGAAAAACTGTTTTTT. This encodes CSTQTGGVEKLFF.

This sequence joins TRBV5-1 and TRBJ2-1; 12 bases line up with TRBD2. The V gene's germline CDR1 is SGHRS and CDR2 YFSETQ. V gave up 2 bases and J gave up 8 bases; unmatched junction bases: 5. The CDR3 totals 15 residues. The CDR3 DNA sequence: TGCGCCAGCAGCTTACTAGCGGGGGGAATCCATGAGCAGTTCTTC. Its protein product is CASSLLAGGIHEQFF. Looking up the rest from reference TRBV5-1 and TRBJ2-1 gives the full variable domain: KAGVTQTPRYLIKTRGQQVTLSCSPISGHRSVSWYQQTPGQGLQFLFEYFSETQRNKGNFPGRFSGRQFSNSRSEMNVSTLELGDSALYLCASSLLAGGIHEQFFGPGTRLTVL.

Only a few counts were recorded for this clonotype. The chain uses TRBV29-1 and TRBJ1-1, with 10 positions matching TRBD1. Germline V CDR1 and CDR2: SQVTM, ANQGSEA. This CDR3 is built from 13 residues. V was clipped by 7 bases and J by 3 bases; unmatched bases: 5. CDR3 sequence: CSGGQGFDTEAFF. CDR3 sequence (DNA): TGCAGCGGGGGACAGGGGTTTGACACTGAAGCTTTCTTT.

This sequence joins TRBV12-3 or TRBV12-4 and TRBJ2-5; D is possibly TRBD1 (5 bases). This CDR3 is 15 amino acids long. Trimming took 1 base from V and 1 from J, leaving 10 bases between them. The CDR3: CASSLGQCLQETQYF. In nucleotides, the CDR3 is TGTGCCAGCAGTTTAGGACAGTGCCTCCAAGAGACCCAGTACTTC.

This clonotype was observed many times. V is TRBV12-3 or TRBV12-4 and J is TRBJ2-3; no clear D. Trimming took 6 bases from V and 0 from J, leaving 7 bases between them. CDR3 length: 13 residues. The CDR3 loop reads CASRKTSTDTQYF. Written as DNA, the CDR3 is TGTGCCAGCAGGAAGACTAGCACAGATACGCAGTATTTT.

V and J are TRBV5-1 and TRBJ2-3; D is possibly TRBD1 or TRBD2 (7 bases each). The CDR3 is made up of 14 amino acids. Trimming pared 7 bases from V and 3 bases from J, leaving 15 bases between. The V gene's germline CDR1 is SGHRS and CDR2 YFSETQ. The DNA for the CDR3 is TGCGCCAGCCGATGGGAGGGGGCAACAGATACGCAGTATTTT. This encodes CASRWEGATDTQYF.

This clonotype was picked up a small number of times. The chain combines TRBV5-1 with TRBJ2-5; 9 nucleotides line up with TRBD1. The CDR3 runs 15 residues. V lost 0 bases and J lost 1; bases outside the gene matches: 1. CDR1 is SGHRS, CDR2 YFSETQ, per germline. This chain's CDR3 is CASSLGTGAQETQYF. For the CDR3, the DNA is TGCGCCAGCAGCTTGGGGACAGGGGCCCAAGAGACCCAGTACTTC.